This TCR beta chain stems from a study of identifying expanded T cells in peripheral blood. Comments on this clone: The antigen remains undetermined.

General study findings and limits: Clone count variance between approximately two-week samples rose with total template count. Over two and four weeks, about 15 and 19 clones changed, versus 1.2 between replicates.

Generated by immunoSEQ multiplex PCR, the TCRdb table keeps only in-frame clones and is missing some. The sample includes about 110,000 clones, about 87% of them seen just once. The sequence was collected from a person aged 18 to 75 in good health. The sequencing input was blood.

CDR3 DNA sequence: TGCAGCGCTGGACAGGGAAAAGAGACCCAGTACTTC. The encoded protein is CSAGQGKETQYF. The V and J genes are TRBV29-1 and TRBJ2-5; 8 bases fit TRBD1. V was pared by 7 bases and J by 3 bases, with 4 bases of the junction left unmatched. This CDR3 contains 12 residues. Germline V gives CDR1 SQVTM, CDR2 ANQGSEA.